These 14 T cell receptor beta chains were sequenced from one sample in a study of identical twins' blood T cells. Using its own MiXCR run on the 5' RACE reads, TCRdb lists one record per CDR3 protein. The sample consists of hundreds of thousands of distinct CDR3 sequences, over 25% of them appearing once. Sequenced sample: PBMCs. All receptors come from a woman aged 18-50 years in good health.

Only a few counts were recorded for this clonotype. CDR3 residues: CASSPEGRYDNEQFF. The CDR3 region has the DNA TGTGCCAGCTCACCAGAGGGGAGATACGACAATGAGCAGTTCTTC. The chain links TRBV18 to TRBJ2-1; D assignment may be TRBD1 or TRBD2 (5 bases each). Germline V gives CDR1 KGHSH, CDR2 LQKENI. V lost 2 bases, J lost 5 bases, and 13 bases lay in between. The CDR3 has 15 amino acids.

This clonotype was found a few times. The CDR3 region has the DNA TGCGCCAGCAGCCAAGATACGAACAGTCCCGAGACCCAGTACTTC. Translation gives CASSQDTNSPETQYF. The genes are TRBV4-3 and TRBJ2-5, with D unresolved. Trimming took 0 bases from V and 5 from J, leaving 13 bases between them. This CDR3 is built from 15 residues. Germline CDR1 and CDR2: LGHNA and YSLEER.

This clonotype was observed a handful of times. The chain links TRBV5-6 to TRBJ1-1; no clear D gene. Germline V gene lookup returns CDR1 SGHDT and CDR2 YYEEEE. With 0 bases removed from V and 8 bases from J, the gap between germline ends came to 11 bases. The CDR3 runs to 13 residues. The CDR3 here is CASSLVLAEEAFF. CDR3 nucleotide sequence: TGTGCCAGCAGCTTGGTCCTGGCAGAAGAAGCTTTCTTT.

This clonotype appeared a few times. The rearrangement uses TRBV10-1 and TRBJ1-1; D perhaps matches TRBD1 (5 bases). Germline lookup yields CDR1 WNHNN and CDR2 SYGVQD (reference sequence). This CDR3 contains 15 residues. Deletions cut 2 bases from V and 5 bases from J, with 15 bases between. DNA for the CDR3: TGCGCCAGCAGTGAGAAGAGCGGGGGGTGGACTGAAGCTTTCTTT. Its translation: CASSEKSGGWTEAFF.

In this sample, this clonotype turned up a few times. The chain combines TRBV9 with TRBJ2-2; D call uncertain. The V end was cut by 0 bases, the J end by 4 bases, with 4 bases between. CDR3 size: 13 residues. Germline assignment: CDR1 SGDLS and CDR2 YYNGEE. CDR3 protein: CASSVDATGELFF. DNA for the CDR3: TGTGCCAGCAGCGTAGACGCCACCGGGGAGCTGTTTTTT.

Only a few counts were recorded for this clonotype. The V and J genes are TRBV11-2 and TRBJ1-1; D is ambiguous. The CDR3 covers 12 residues. Trimming took 5 bases from V and 8 from J, leaving 12 bases between them. Germline values: CDR1 SGHAT, CDR2 FQNNGV. CDR3 DNA sequence: TGTGCCAGCAGCCCTGACGCCGGGGAAGCTTTCTTT. Translated, it gives CASSPDAGEAFF. The full variable domain, completed using reference TRBV11-2 and TRBJ1-1, is EAGVAQSPRYKIIEKRQSVAFWCNPISGHATLYWYQQILGQGPKLLIQFQNNGVVDDSQLPKDRFSAERLKGVDSTLKIQPAKLEDSAVYLCASSPDAGEAFFGQGTRLTVV.

At least ten counts were recorded for this clonotype. V gene TRBV14 combines with J gene TRBJ1-4; D ambiguous. From germline, CDR1 is SGHDN and CDR2 FVKESK. This CDR3 has 13 residues. Trimming cost V 4 bases and J 4 bases, with 7 bases left between them. The CDR3 coding sequence is TGTGCCAGCAGCCTGGAACTTAATGAAAAACTGTTTTTT. Encoded protein: CASSLELNEKLFF.

This clonotype showed up just a few times. The chain is built from TRBV20-1 and TRBJ2-7; 7 nucleotides align to TRBD2. The CDR3 runs 14 residues. V shed 5 bases and J 3 bases; nucleotides not matched to a gene: 10. Germline CDR1 and CDR2: DFQATT and SNEGSKA (reference sequence). The CDR3 region is CSARPGLRSYEQYF. The CDR3 DNA sequence: TGCAGTGCTCGACCGGGACTACGTAGCTACGAGCAGTACTTC.

This clonotype was observed many times. This sequence joins TRBV28 and TRBJ2-7; D gene uncertain. CDR1 is MDHEN and CDR2 is SYDVKM in the germline V gene. Between the trimmed V and J ends, which lost 3 bases and 1 base, there was a span of 7 bases. This CDR3 region has 13 residues. The DNA of the CDR3 is TGTGCCAGCAGTTTCAGCCAGTCCTACGAGCAGTACTTC. Its protein is CASSFSQSYEQYF.

J is TRBJ2-7 and V is TRBV11-3, with D perhaps matching TRBD1 (6 bases). Per germline, CDR1 SGHNT and CDR2 YENEEA. The V and J ends lost 2 bases and 1 base respectively, with 12 bases between them. The CDR3 length is 15 residues. For the CDR3, the DNA is TGTGCCAGCAGCTTAAGACCGGACAGTTCCTACGAGCAGTACTTC. It is translated as CASSLRPDSSYEQYF.

In its sample, this clonotype was seen a few times. The chain uses TRBV29-1 and TRBJ2-4, with D perhaps being TRBD1 or TRBD2 (5 bases each). V lost 3 bases to trimming and J lost 5 bases, with 11 bases between them. Germline loops: CDR1 SQVTM, CDR2 ANQGSEA. The CDR3 spans 13 residues. The CDR3 region is CSVDRGPQNIQYF. CDR3 nucleotide sequence: TGCAGCGTTGACCGGGGACCACAAAACATTCAGTACTTC.

This clonotype was found a few times. This CDR3 is CASSKTGGGQPQHF. As DNA, the CDR3 is TGTGCCAGCAGCAAGACAGGGGGCGGTCAGCCCCAGCATTTT. V is TRBV7-2 and J is TRBJ1-5; 10 positions match TRBD1. CDR1 SGHTA and CDR2 FQGNSA come from the germline V gene. This CDR3 has 14 residues. The trim removed 5 bases at V and 6 bases at J, leaving 4 bases unmatched.

Details on this clonotype: Just one base apart from a much larger clone, this may be a read error. This chain joins TRBV5-1 and TRBJ1-2, with unresolved D. CDR3 size: 13 residues. The germline V gene has CDR1 SGHRS and CDR2 YFSETQ. CDR3 region: CTSSFDINYGYTF. CDR3 sequence (DNA): TGCACCAGCAGCTTCGACATAAACTATGGCTACACCTTC.

This clonotype came up a few times. The rearrangement joins TRBV20-1 to TRBJ2-7; D call uncertain. Germline V CDR1 and CDR2: DFQATT, SNEGSKA (reference sequence). This CDR3 has 15 amino acids. The V and J ends lost 0 bases and 1 base respectively, with 13 bases between them. As DNA, the CDR3 is TGCAGTGCTAGAGATCCCAGCGTCAGTTCCTACGAGCAGTACTTC. Translating gives CSARDPSVSSYEQYF.